Detailed here is one TCR beta chain. The antigen remains unidentified. The data are from a study of siplizumab effects on memory and regulatory T cells. Study results and limitations: Alloreactive sequences traceable to unstimulated CD4+ memory cells were significantly reduced by siplizumab. Apparently more diverse than memory cells, naive T cells also seemed major alloresponse contributors.

V lost 6 bases, J lost 2 bases, and 7 bases stayed unmatched. From germline, CDR1 is MNHNS and CDR2 SASEGT. This CDR3 spans 14 amino acids. Sequence data were generated for unstimulated naive, memory, effector memory and TEMRA subsets in a few donor pairs. TCR templates, some 93,000 per sample, were assayed. Profiled with immunoSEQ multiplex PCR; TCRdb holds only in-frame clones, not every one. Of roughly 60,000 clones listed, 90% to 98% are singletons. The J gene is TRBJ2-7, the V gene TRBV6-1, with TRBD1 identical over 7 bases. Material: naive CD8+ T cells sorted from blood. The sequence came from a human donor in good health. This CDR3 is CASSLYDRAYEQYF. In nucleotides, the CDR3 is TGTGCCAGCAGCCTTTATGACAGGGCCTACGAGCAGTACTTC.